This T cell receptor beta chain was sequenced during a study of blood T cell repertoires in COVID-19. Study-level background: There were acute and convalescent COVID-19 samples, and they came from the United States, Italy and Spain. PBMCs, B-cell-depleted T cells, or T cells were the source of the cDNA or gDNA that made up the material.

In the original processing: Reference gene primer amplification yielded estimated nucleated cell counts. Clones were read by immunoSEQ multiplex PCR, and TCRdb kept only the in-frame ones, dropping some. V and J calls and clone size are as listed in that table; D and trimming were resolved from the DNA. Among 150,000 to 200,000 clones, roughly 85% were seen once, and the ten largest hold 3% to 3.5%. This receptor was identified in a human donor with acute or convalescent COVID-19. The donor label of this sample is uncertain. The sample taken for sequencing was peripheral blood.

This chain's CDR3 is CASRRVAGGLSYNEQFF. As DNA, the CDR3 is TGTGCCAGCAGGAGGGTAGCGGGGGGGCTCTCCTACAATGAGCAGTTCTTC. The chain uses TRBV5-6 and TRBJ2-1; the match to TRBD2 covers 11 bases. Germline values: CDR1 SGHDT, CDR2 YYEEEE. The CDR3 has 17 amino acids. Unmatched junction bases numbered 7, after V lost 5 bases and J lost 0 bases.